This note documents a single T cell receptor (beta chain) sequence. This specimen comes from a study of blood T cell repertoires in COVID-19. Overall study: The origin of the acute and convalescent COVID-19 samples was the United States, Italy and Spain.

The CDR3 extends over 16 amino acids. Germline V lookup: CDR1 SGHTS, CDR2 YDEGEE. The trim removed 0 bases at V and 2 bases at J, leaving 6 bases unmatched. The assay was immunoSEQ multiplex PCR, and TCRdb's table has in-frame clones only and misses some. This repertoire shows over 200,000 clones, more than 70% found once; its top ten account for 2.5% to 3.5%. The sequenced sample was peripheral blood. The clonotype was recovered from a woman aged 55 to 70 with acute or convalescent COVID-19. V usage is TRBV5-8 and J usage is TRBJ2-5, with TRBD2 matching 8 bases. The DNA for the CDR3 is TGTGCCAGCAGCTTGGGTGTGACTAGCGCACAAGAGACCCAGTACTTC. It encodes CASSLGVTSAQETQYF.